These 26 T cell receptor beta chains share one sample of origin, sequenced in a study of beta chain features in type 1 diabetes. The authors reverse transcribed all of the isolated RNA, so sequencing captured expressed TCRB transcripts. The table came from immunoSEQ multiplex PCR; TCRdb's copy has only in-frame clones and leaves some out. The table has 150,000 to 180,000 clones, approximately 8.1% seen once. Sequenced: central memory CD4+ T cells from blood. All receptors come from a man aged 18 to 30 in good health.

V gene TRBV5-8 combines with J gene TRBJ2-3; 14 nucleotides agree with TRBD2. The J segment lost 5 bases and the V segment lost 5 bases, leaving 7 bases of the junction unmatched. The germline gives CDR1 SGHTS, CDR2 YDEGEE. The CDR3 contains 16 residues. The CDR3 sequence: CASSLGTSGSRDTQYF. As DNA, the CDR3 is TGTGCCAGCAGTCTTGGGACTAGCGGGAGTAGAGATACGCAGTATTTT. Complete variable domain (other parts from reference TRBV5-8 and TRBJ2-3): EAGVTQSPTHLIKTRGQQATLRCSPISGHTSVYWYQQALGLGLQFLLWYDEGEERNRGNFPPRFSGRQFPNYSSELNVNALELEDSALYLCASSLGTSGSRDTQYFGPGTRLTVL.

The gene calls are TRBV7-9 and TRBJ2-5, with 14 bases matching TRBD2. The CDR3 has 17 residues. The germline V gene has CDR1 SEHNR and CDR2 FQNEAQ (reference sequence). J was trimmed by 3 bases and V by 2 bases; bases with no gene match: 5. The CDR3 sequence: CASSLRTSGRIKETQYF. CDR3 in DNA: TGTGCCAGCAGCTTACGGACTAGCGGGAGGATTAAAGAGACCCAGTACTTC.

This clone appeared a few times. This rearrangement joins TRBV4-2 to TRBJ2-5, with 11 positions matching TRBD2. This CDR3 contains 15 residues. Germline lookup yields CDR1 LGHNA and CDR2 YNFKEQ. The ends lost 3 bases at V and 3 bases at J; junction bases unmatched: 3. DNA of the CDR3: TGTGCCAGCAGCCAGGGGGGACTAGCGGAAGAGACCCAGTACTTC. Amino acid sequence: CASSQGGLAEETQYF.

This clone showed up just a few times. The chain joins TRBV2 to TRBJ2-2, with D hard to call. V was trimmed by 6 bases and J by 6 bases, leaving 14 bases between them. Germline CDR1 SNHLY, CDR2 FYNNEI. This CDR3 spans 14 amino acids. The CDR3 bases are TGTGCCAGCAGCCCGCTAGAACGGGCCGGGGAGCTGTTTTTT. Translating gives CASSPLERAGELFF.

This clone was detected a few times. This rearrangement joins TRBV21-1 to TRBJ2-5; TRBD1, the table's D call, lacks a check against the DNA. TRBV21-1 is deemed a pseudogene. The CDR3 spans 15 residues. This CDR3 reads CASSKVEGALETQYF. CDR3 DNA: TGTGCCAGCAGCAAAGTTGAGGGGGCCTTGGAGACCCAGTACTTC.

This clone was seen a handful of times. Here the CDR3 reads CTSSQDLQLAGVTDTQYF. As DNA, the CDR3 is TGCACCAGCAGCCAAGATCTCCAACTAGCGGGGGTCACAGATACGCAGTATTTT. This chain joins TRBV1 and TRBJ2-3; the table's D call of TRBD2 was not tested on the DNA. TRBV1 is reported as a pseudogene. The CDR3 totals 18 residues.

Regarding this clone: The sample has other DNA sequences that encode this CDR3 too. This chain uses TRBV6-5 with TRBJ2-3; TRBD1 matches at 11 bases. Germline lookup yields CDR1 MNHEY and CDR2 SVGAGI. This CDR3 has 15 residues. Trimming at V came to 3 bases and at J to 4 bases, leaving 3 bases not matched to a gene. The CDR3 spells CASSYLGQGADTQYF. The CDR3 DNA is TGTGCCAGCAGTTATTTGGGACAGGGGGCAGATACGCAGTATTTT.

This clone showed up just a few times. V gene TRBV30 combines with J gene TRBJ1-2; D is ambiguous. Per germline, CDR1 GTSNPN and CDR2 SVGIG (reference sequence). V was cut by 0 bases and J by 8 bases, with 13 bases left in between. CDR3 length: 13 amino acids. CDR3 residues: CAWSVDSPSGYTF. The CDR3 nucleotides read TGTGCCTGGAGTGTAGACTCTCCCTCCGGCTACACCTTC.

This clone was seen only a few times. The rearrangement joins TRBV6-1 to TRBJ2-5; possibly TRBD1 for D (5 bases). V gave up 3 bases and J gave up 7 bases, with 12 bases separating them. Germline V lookup: CDR1 MNHNS, CDR2 SASEGT. The CDR3 totals 13 residues. CDR3 in amino acids: CASSDLTVGTQYF. The DNA for the CDR3 is TGTGCCAGCAGTGACCTGACAGTCGGGACCCAGTACTTC.

This clone has at least ten counts. CDR3 coding DNA: TGTGCCACCGGGGGGAGGGGCGGGAGGACGAATGAGCAGTTCTTC. Translated, it gives CATGGRGGRTNEQFF. This rearrangement joins TRBV28 to TRBJ2-1; 8 positions agree with TRBD2. The CDR3 consists of 15 residues. Losses at the gene ends were 10 bases for V and 7 bases for J; bases not matched to a gene: 15. The germline V gene has CDR1 MDHEN and CDR2 SYDVKM.

The chain carries TRBV5-4 and TRBJ2-5, with 9 positions matching TRBD2. Germline-derived CDR1 and CDR2 are SGHNT and YYREEE (reference sequence). With V trimmed by 2 bases and J by 1 base, 6 bases remained unmatched. CDR3 length: 16 amino acids. The DNA of the CDR3 is TGTGCCAGCAGCTTAGGCTTTAGCGGGGGCCAAGAGACCCAGTACTTC. This codes for CASSLGFSGGQETQYF.

This clone has a handful of counts. The rearrangement links TRBV5-1 to TRBJ2-5; TRBD1 aligns across 8 bases. The CDR3 spans 14 residues. The trim removed 4 bases at V and 5 bases at J, leaving 7 bases unmatched. CDR1 and CDR2 from the germline V gene are SGHRS and YFSETQ. For the CDR3, the DNA is TGCGCCAGCAGCCCGTCCGGACAGGGCGAGACCCAGTACTTC. It encodes CASSPSGQGETQYF.

A few counts support this clone. V gene TRBV7-2 combines with J gene TRBJ2-5; D ambiguous. The CDR3 loop spans 11 amino acids. V gave up 4 bases and J gave up 7 bases, with 7 bases separating them. The germline V gene has CDR1 SGHTA and CDR2 FQGNSA. DNA for the CDR3: TGTGCCAGCAGCTCCCTCAGGACCCAGTACTTC. Translating gives CASSSLRTQYF.

V is TRBV6-5 and J is TRBJ1-4; D might be TRBD1 (6 bases). Germline V gene sequence: CDR1 MNHEY, CDR2 SVGAGI. This CDR3 comprises 14 residues. Trimming shortened V by 6 bases and J by 2 bases, and 10 bases separated the two germline ends. DNA for the CDR3: TGTGCCAGCAGCCCAAGGGGGACTAATGAAAAACTGTTTTTT. This codes for CASSPRGTNEKLFF.

There are a few counts of this clone. The chain uses TRBV14 and TRBJ1-4; D might be TRBD1 (5 bases). This CDR3 has 14 residues. Germline V CDR1 and CDR2: SGHDN, FVKESK. Trimming left V 4 bases short and J 7 bases short, with 13 bases between. This CDR3 reads CASSPRTGGEKLFF. The CDR3 DNA is TGTGCCAGCAGCCCGCGGACCGGGGGTGAAAAACTGTTTTTT.

This clone has just a few counts. The CDR3 region is CASSVLAGGIETQYF. The DNA of the CDR3 is TGTGCCAGCAGTGTACTAGCGGGGGGGATCGAGACCCAGTACTTC. The rearrangement uses TRBV28 and TRBJ2-5; 13 bases map to TRBD2. The CDR3 length is 15 residues. The V gene end was trimmed by 5 bases and the J gene end by 5 bases; junction bases not matched to a gene: 5. Per the germline V gene, CDR1 is MDHEN and CDR2 is SYDVKM.

The V call is TRBV7-2, the J call TRBJ2-1; D might be TRBD1 (5 bases). V was trimmed by 3 bases and J by 8 bases, leaving 14 bases between them. Germline assignment: CDR1 SGHTA and CDR2 FQGNSA. The CDR3 is 14 amino acids. CDR3 sequence reads: CASSFRRTIHEQFF. The CDR3, as DNA: TGTGCCAGCAGCTTCAGACGGACAATCCATGAGCAGTTCTTC.

The genes are TRBV28 and TRBJ1-5; D possibly corresponds to TRBD1 (5 bases). Per the germline V gene, CDR1 is MDHEN and CDR2 is SYDVKM. CDR3 size: 18 residues. V was pared by 4 bases and J by 0 bases, with 19 bases between. The CDR3 spells CASSSPPAGRYSNQPQHF. CDR3 DNA sequence: TGTGCCAGCAGTTCCCCCCCAGCAGGGAGGTATAGCAATCAGCCCCAGCATTTT.

The chain links TRBV7-9 to TRBJ1-4, with 7 positions matching TRBD1. From germline, CDR1 is SEHNR and CDR2 FQNEAQ (reference sequence). The trim removed 3 bases at V and 1 base at J, leaving 2 bases unmatched. The CDR3 totals 15 residues. CDR3 in amino acids: CASSLTGRTNEKLFF. As DNA, the CDR3 is TGTGCCAGCAGCTTGACAGGGCGAACTAATGAAAAACTGTTTTTT. Full variable domain (outside the CDR3, taken from reference TRBV7-9 and TRBJ1-4): DTGVSQNPRHKITKRGQNVTFRCDPISEHNRLYWYRQTLGQGPEFLTYFQNEAQLEKSRLLSDRFSAERPKGSFSTLEIQRTEQGDSAMYLCASSLTGRTNEKLFFGSGTQLSVL.

There are a few counts of this clone. This chain joins TRBV25-1 and TRBJ2-3, with D perhaps matching TRBD1 (5 bases). CDR1 and CDR2 (germline): MGHDK, SYGVNS. Trimming left V 4 bases short and J 12 bases short, with 17 bases between. This CDR3 is 13 amino acids long. The CDR3 here is CASSVDTSGLQYF. In nucleotides, the CDR3 is TGTGCCAGCAGTGTGGACACCTCAGGGCTTCAGTATTTT.

This clone was counted between two and nine times. The V and J genes are TRBV2 and TRBJ1-5; perhaps TRBD1 as D (6 bases). V was trimmed by 9 bases and J by 0 bases, leaving 9 bases between them. There are 13 residues in the CDR3. Germline V gives CDR1 SNHLY, CDR2 FYNNEI. The CDR3 DNA reads TGTGCCAGTACAGGGAATAGCAATCAGCCCCAGCATTTT. Translated: CASTGNSNQPQHF.

Ten or more counts support this clone. V gene TRBV5-6 combines with J gene TRBJ1-6; 10 bases align to TRBD1. CDR1 is SGHDT and CDR2 is YYEEEE in the germline V gene. The V and J ends lost 3 bases and 3 bases, in that order; junction bases with no gene match: 3. The CDR3 runs to 16 residues. For the CDR3, the DNA is TGTGCCAGCAGCTCCGGGACAGGGGACTATAATTCACCCCTCCACTTT. It yields the protein CASSSGTGDYNSPLHF.

The rearrangement links TRBV5-6 to TRBJ2-3; possible D gene TRBD2, 6 bases. The V gene's germline CDR1 is SGHDT and CDR2 YYEEEE. V lost 0 bases and J 6 bases, leaving 11 bases between the germline ends. CDR3 length: 14 amino acids. The CDR3 sequence: CASSLAPGADTQYF. Here the CDR3 DNA reads TGTGCCAGCAGCTTGGCACCGGGAGCGGATACGCAGTATTTT.

The sample holds a few counts of this clone. The CDR3, as DNA: TGTGCCAGCAGCGCCACAGGGGGATACGAGCAGTACTTC. As protein: CASSATGGYEQYF. The chain links TRBV7-6 to TRBJ2-7, with 8 positions matching TRBD1. The V gene's germline CDR1 is SGHVS and CDR2 FNYEAQ. CDR3 length equals 13 residues. After removal of 5 bases from V and 4 bases from J, the junction contained 4 bases not matched to a gene.

V is TRBV11-1 and J is TRBJ2-3, with 8 bases identical to TRBD2. Germline V gives CDR1 SGHAT, CDR2 FQDESV (reference sequence). This CDR3 is 14 amino acids long. The junction had 4 bases not matched to a gene; V was cut back by 7 bases and J by 1 base. CDR3: CASTQAGGTDTQYF. The CDR3 coding sequence is TGTGCCAGCACCCAAGCGGGGGGCACAGATACGCAGTATTTT.

At least ten counts were recorded for this clone. This rearrangement joins TRBV18 to TRBJ2-1; TRBD2 matches 14 bases. The CDR3 length is 16 residues. V shed 8 bases and J 6 bases; nucleotides not matched to a gene: 9. Looked up from germline, CDR1 is KGHSH and CDR2 is LQKENI. CDR3 sequence: CASTSMGLAGANEQFF. The DNA of the CDR3 is TGTGCCAGCACAAGTATGGGACTAGCGGGGGCCAATGAGCAGTTCTTC.